This T cell receptor beta chain derives from a study of T cells in localized non-small cell lung cancer. This CDR3 spans 14 amino acids. The V gene end was trimmed by 0 bases and the J gene end by 8 bases; junction bases not matched to a gene: 6. Germline assignment: CDR1 SGHNT and CDR2 YYREEE (reference sequence). Study-level points and caveats: Exceeding tumor, uninvolved adjacent lung had the highest T cell clonality. Investigators sequenced only a single tumor region, leaving heterogeneity possible. The appearance of a median approximately 57 of the top 100 tumor clones was seen in adjacent lung.

Comment on this clone: Its cognate antigen is unknown.

The table came from immunoSEQ multiplex PCR; TCRdb's copy has only in-frame clones and leaves some out. The top ten hold 25% to 35% of the sample, which has over 20,000 clones, 70% to 90% seen once. This receptor was identified in a male donor older than 55 with stage II lung adenocarcinoma. The source was peripheral blood mononuclear cells, collected before any cancer treatment. V is TRBV5-4 and J is TRBJ1-2, with 8 bases fitting TRBD1. This CDR3 is CASSLEDRGHGYTF. DNA for the CDR3: TGTGCCAGCAGCTTGGAAGACAGGGGCCACGGCTACACCTTC. Using reference TRBV5-4 and TRBJ1-2 for the parts outside the CDR3, the full variable domain is ETGVTQSPTHLIKTRGQQVTLRCSSQSGHNTVSWYQQALGQGPQFIFQYYREEENGRGNFPPRFSGLQFPNYSSELNVNALELDDSALYLCASSLEDRGHGYTFGSGTRLTVV.